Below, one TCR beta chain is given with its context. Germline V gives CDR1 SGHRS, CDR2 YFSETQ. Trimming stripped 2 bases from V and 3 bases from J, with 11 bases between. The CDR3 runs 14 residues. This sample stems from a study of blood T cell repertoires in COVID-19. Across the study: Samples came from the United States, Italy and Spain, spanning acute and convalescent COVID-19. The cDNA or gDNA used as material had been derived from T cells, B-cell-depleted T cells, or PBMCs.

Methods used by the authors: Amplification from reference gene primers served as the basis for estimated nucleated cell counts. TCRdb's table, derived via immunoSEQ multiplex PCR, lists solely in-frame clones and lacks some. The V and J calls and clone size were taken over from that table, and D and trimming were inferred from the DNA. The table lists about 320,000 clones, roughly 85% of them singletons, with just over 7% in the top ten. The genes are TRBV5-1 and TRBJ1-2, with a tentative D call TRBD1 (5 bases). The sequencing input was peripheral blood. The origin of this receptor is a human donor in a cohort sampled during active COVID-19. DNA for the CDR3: TGCGCCAGCAGCTTAACAGCGGGGGACTATGGCTACACCTTC. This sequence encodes CASSLTAGDYGYTF.